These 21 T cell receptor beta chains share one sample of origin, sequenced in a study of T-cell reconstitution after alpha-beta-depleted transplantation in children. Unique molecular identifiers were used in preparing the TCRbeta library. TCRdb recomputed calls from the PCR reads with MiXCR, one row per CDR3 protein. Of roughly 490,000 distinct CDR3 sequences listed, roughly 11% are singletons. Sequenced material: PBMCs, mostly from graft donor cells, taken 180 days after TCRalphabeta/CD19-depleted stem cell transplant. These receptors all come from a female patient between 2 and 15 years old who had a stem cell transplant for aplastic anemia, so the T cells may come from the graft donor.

Written as DNA, the CDR3 is TGTGCCAGCAGCCCTTTTCTCAGTTCCTACGAGCAGTACTTC. Protein product: CASSPFLSSYEQYF. The J gene is TRBJ2-7, the V gene TRBV7-9; D is uncertain. CDR1 and CDR2 (germline): SEHNR, FQNEAQ (reference sequence). Deletions cut 5 bases from V and 1 base from J, with 12 bases between. The CDR3 spans 14 residues.

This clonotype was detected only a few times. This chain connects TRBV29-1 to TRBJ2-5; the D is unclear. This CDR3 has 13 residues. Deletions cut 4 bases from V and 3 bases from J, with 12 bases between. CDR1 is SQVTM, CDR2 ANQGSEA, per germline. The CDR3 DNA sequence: TGCAGCGTTGTAGGCCTGGGCAAAGAGACCCAGTACTTC. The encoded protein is CSVVGLGKETQYF.

CDR3 DNA: TGTGCCAGCAGCTCCAGGGCGGGGACTAGCGGGAGAGAGAGTCTGTTCTTC. It specifies CASSSRAGTSGRESLFF. V gene TRBV7-2 combines with J gene TRBJ2-1; TRBD2 agrees at 14 bases. After removal of 4 bases from V and 15 bases from J, the junction contained 17 bases not matched to a gene. Germline V gene lookup returns CDR1 SGHTA and CDR2 FQGNSA. This CDR3 is 17 amino acids long.

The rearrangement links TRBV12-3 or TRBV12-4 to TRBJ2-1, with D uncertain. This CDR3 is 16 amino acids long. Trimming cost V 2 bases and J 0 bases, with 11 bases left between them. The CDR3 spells CASSLIASSSYNEQFF. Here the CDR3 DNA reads TGTGCCAGCAGTTTAATTGCGAGTAGCTCCTACAATGAGCAGTTCTTC.

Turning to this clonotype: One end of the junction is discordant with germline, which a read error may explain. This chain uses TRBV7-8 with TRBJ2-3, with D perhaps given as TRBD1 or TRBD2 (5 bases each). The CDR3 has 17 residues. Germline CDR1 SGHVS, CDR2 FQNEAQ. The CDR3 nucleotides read TGTGCCAGCAGCTCCCAAACCCATGGGGGAGCCACAGGTACGCAGTATTTT. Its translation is CASSSQTHGGATGTQYF.

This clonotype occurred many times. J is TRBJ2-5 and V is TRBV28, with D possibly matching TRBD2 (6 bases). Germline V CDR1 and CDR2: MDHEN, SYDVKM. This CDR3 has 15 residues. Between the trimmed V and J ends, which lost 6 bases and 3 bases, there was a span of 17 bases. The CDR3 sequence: CASSRLIREKETQYF. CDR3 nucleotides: TGTGCCAGCAGCAGACTAATCCGGGAGAAAGAGACCCAGTACTTC.

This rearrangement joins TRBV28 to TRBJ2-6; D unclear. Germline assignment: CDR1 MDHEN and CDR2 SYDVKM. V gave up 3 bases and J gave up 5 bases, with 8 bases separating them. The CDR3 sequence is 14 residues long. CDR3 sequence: CASSFFPWANVLTF. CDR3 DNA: TGTGCCAGCAGTTTTTTTCCTTGGGCCAACGTCCTGACTTTC. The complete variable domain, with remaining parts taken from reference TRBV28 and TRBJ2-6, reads DVKVTQSSRYLVKRTGEKVFLECVQDMDHENMFWYRQDPGLGLRLIYFSYDVKMKEKGDIPEGYSVSREKKERFSLILESASTNQTSMYLCASSFFPWANVLTFGAGSRLTVL.

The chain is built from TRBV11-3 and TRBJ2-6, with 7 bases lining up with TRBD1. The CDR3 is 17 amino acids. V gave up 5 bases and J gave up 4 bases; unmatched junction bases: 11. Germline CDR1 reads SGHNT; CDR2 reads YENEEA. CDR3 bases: TGTGCCAGCAGCGTCATCTCGGGACAGCCCGGGGCCAACGTCCTGACTTTC. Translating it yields CASSVISGQPGANVLTF.

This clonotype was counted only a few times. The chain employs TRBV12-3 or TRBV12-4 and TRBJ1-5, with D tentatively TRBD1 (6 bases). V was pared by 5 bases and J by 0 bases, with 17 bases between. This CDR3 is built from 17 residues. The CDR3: CASSPHTRGYSNQPQHF. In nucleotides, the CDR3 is TGTGCCAGCAGTCCCCATACCAGGGGATATAGCAATCAGCCCCAGCATTTT.

CDR3 sequence reads: CASSQGQAGGHQPQHF. The CDR3 DNA reads as TGCGCCAGCAGCCAAGGACAGGCAGGTGGACATCAGCCCCAGCATTTT. The chain carries TRBV4-1 and TRBJ1-5; TRBD1 might be the D (6 bases). From germline, CDR1 is MGHRA and CDR2 YSYEKL. CDR3 size: 16 residues. The germline V and J ends were trimmed by 1 base and 5 bases, with 15 bases remaining between them.

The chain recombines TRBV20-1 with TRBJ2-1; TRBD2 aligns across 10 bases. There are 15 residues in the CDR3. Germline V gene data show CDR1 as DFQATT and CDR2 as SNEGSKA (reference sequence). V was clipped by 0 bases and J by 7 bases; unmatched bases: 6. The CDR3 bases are TGCAGTGCTAGAGATCACCTAGCGGGAGTAAATGAGCAGTTCTTC. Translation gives CSARDHLAGVNEQFF.

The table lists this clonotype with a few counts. DNA of the CDR3: TGTGCCAGCAGGGGATTAGGACAGGGCAAAGAGACCCAGTACTTC. The encoded protein is CASRGLGQGKETQYF. The rearrangement uses TRBV28 and TRBJ2-5; 8 bases are a match to TRBD1. CDR3 size: 15 residues. From germline, CDR1 is MDHEN and CDR2 SYDVKM. The V and J ends lost 6 bases and 3 bases, in that order; junction bases with no gene match: 9.

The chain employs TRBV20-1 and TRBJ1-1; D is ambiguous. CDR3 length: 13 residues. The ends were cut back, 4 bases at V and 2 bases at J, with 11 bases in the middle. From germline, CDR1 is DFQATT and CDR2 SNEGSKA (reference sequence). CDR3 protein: CSANRFSNTEAFF. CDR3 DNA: TGCAGTGCTAACAGATTTAGTAACACTGAAGCTTTCTTT.

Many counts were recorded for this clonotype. The chain's CDR3 is CASSQVEAGGSPIRRNEQFF. As DNA, the CDR3 is TGTGCCAGCAGCCAAGTGGAAGCGGGAGGGTCCCCCATTCGGAGAAATGAGCAGTTCTTC. The V call is TRBV14, the J call TRBJ2-1, with 10 positions matching TRBD2. Germline CDR1 and CDR2: SGHDN and FVKESK. The length of the CDR3 is 20 residues. Unmatched junction bases numbered 19, after V lost 1 base and J lost 7 bases.

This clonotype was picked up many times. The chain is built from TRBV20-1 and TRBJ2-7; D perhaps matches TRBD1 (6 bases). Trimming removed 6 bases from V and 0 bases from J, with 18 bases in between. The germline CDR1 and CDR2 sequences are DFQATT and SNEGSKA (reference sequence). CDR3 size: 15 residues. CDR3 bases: TGCAGTGCAGAACAAAGCACAGGGACCTCCTACGAGCAGTACTTC. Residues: CSAEQSTGTSYEQYF.

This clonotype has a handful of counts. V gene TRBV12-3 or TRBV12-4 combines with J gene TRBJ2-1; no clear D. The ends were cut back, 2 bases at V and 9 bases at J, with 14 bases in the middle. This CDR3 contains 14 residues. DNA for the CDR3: TGTGCCAGCAGTTTATTTCGACGTTGGAGTGAGCAGTTCTTC. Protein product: CASSLFRRWSEQFF.

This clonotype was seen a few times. For the CDR3, the DNA is TGCGCCAGCAGCTGGGGGCTAGTTGATGAGCAGTTCTTC. Protein: CASSWGLVDEQFF. The chain employs TRBV5-1 and TRBJ2-1, with a weak D call TRBD1 (6 bases). Germline CDR1 and CDR2: SGHRS and YFSETQ. Trimming removed 3 bases from V and 8 bases from J, with 12 bases in between. The CDR3 loop spans 13 amino acids.

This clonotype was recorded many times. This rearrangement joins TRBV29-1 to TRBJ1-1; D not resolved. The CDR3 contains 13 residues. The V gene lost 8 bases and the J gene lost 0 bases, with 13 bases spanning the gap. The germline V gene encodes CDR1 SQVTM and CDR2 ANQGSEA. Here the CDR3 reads CSTAPKLNTEAFF. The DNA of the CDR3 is TGCAGCACAGCGCCCAAGCTGAACACTGAAGCTTTCTTT.

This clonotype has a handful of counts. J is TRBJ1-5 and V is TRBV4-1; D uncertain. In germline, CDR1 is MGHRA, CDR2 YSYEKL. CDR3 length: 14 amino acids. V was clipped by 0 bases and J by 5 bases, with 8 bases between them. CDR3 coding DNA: TGCGCCAGCAGCCAAGACGGACCCTATCAGCCCCAGCATTTT. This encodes CASSQDGPYQPQHF.

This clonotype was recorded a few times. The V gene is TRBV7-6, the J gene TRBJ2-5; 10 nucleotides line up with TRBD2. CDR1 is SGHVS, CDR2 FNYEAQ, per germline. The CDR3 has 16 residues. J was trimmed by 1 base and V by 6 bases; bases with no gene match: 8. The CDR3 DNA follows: TGTGCCAGCAGGCCGTGGGCTAGCGGGGGCCAAGAGACCCAGTACTTC. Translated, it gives CASRPWASGGQETQYF.

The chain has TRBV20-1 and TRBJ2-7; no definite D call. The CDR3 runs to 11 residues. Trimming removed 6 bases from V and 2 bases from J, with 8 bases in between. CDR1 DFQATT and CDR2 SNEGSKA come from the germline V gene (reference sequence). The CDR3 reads CSAQPPYEQYF. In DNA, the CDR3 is TGCAGTGCCCAACCCCCCTACGAGCAGTACTTC.